These T cell receptor beta chains were read from a single sample in a study of blood T cell repertoires in COVID-19. The table came from immunoSEQ multiplex PCR; TCRdb's copy has only in-frame clones and leaves some out. This table holds 200,000 or so clones, 84% found once. Sequencing used PBMCs or T cells enriched from blood (not recorded which). The receptor set was obtained from a man aged 55 to 70 who had recovered from COVID-19. CDR3s include the opening cysteine and the closing phenylalanine or tryptophan. A D gene is named only where the DNA matches it firmly. For some rows the clone size is stated as once, few or many, or as a class when expanded; others skip it.

v_gene,d_gene,abundance,j_gene,CDR3nt,CDR3aa
TRBV24-1,.,.,TRBJ2-5,TGTGCCACCAGTGTTCCGGGAATGGAGACCCAGTACTTC,CATSVPGMETQYF
TRBV2,TRBD2,.,TRBJ2-3,TGTGCCAGCACGGGAGGGGCAGATACGCAGTATTTT,CASTGGADTQYF
TRBV30,TRBD1,.,TRBJ1-1,TGTGCCTGGAGTGCAAACAGGGGGCCCAGCATGTACACTGAAGCTTTCTTT,CAWSANRGPSMYTEAFF
TRBV2,.,.,TRBJ1-5,TGTGCCAGCAGGGGAGGCTATAGCAATCAGCCCCAGCATTTT,CASRGGYSNQPQHF
TRBV11-3,.,.,TRBJ1-5,TGTGCCAGCAGCACAGGGATTCATCAGCCCCAGCATTTT,CASSTGIHQPQHF
TRBV24-1,.,once,TRBJ2-3,TGTGCCACCAGTGAAGGGCAGGGAATGCATACGCAGTATTTT,CATSEGQGMHTQYF
TRBV10-1,.,.,TRBJ2-2,TGCGCCAGCAGCGCGGGGAACACCGGGGAGCTGTTTTTT,CASSAGNTGELFF
TRBV18,.,.,TRBJ1-3,TGTGCCAGCTCCCCTGGCCAGAACTCTGGAAACACCATATATTTT,CASSPGQNSGNTIYF
TRBV27,TRBD2,few,TRBJ2-7,TGTGCCAGCAGTTTGACTAGCGTCATATACGAGCAGTACTTC,CASSLTSVIYEQYF
TRBV3-1/TRBV3-2,.,.,TRBJ1-4,TGTGCCAGCAGCCAGAACAGGGCAACTAATGAAAAACTGTTTTTT,CASSQNRATNEKLFF
TRBV11-3,.,.,TRBJ1-2,TGTGCCAGCAGCCCCAGTCGAGACAGCTATGGCTACACCTTC,CASSPSRDSYGYTF
TRBV7-2,TRBD1,.,TRBJ1-4,TGTGCCAGCAGCTCCGTGACAGGGCAAAATAATGAAAAACTGTTTTTT,CASSSVTGQNNEKLFF
TRBV5-6,.,.,TRBJ2-2,TGTGCCAGCAGGGGCAGGGTGAACACCGGGGAGCTGTTTTTT,CASRGRVNTGELFF
TRBV19,.,.,TRBJ1-3,TGTGCCAGTAGCCCGGGGGGACCTGGAAACACCATATATTTT,CASSPGGPGNTIYF
TRBV15,.,.,TRBJ1-3,TGTGCCACCAGCAGAGTTCCTGCCCGGGAGTTCCGCTCTGGAAACACCATATATTTT,CATSRVPAREFRSGNTIYF
TRBV5-1,.,.,TRBJ2-7,TGCGCCAGCAGCTTGGGGCAGGGGATCTACGAGCAGTACTTC,CASSLGQGIYEQYF